This is a list of T cell receptor beta chains from one sample in a study of blood T cell repertoires in COVID-19. Generated by immunoSEQ multiplex PCR, the TCRdb table keeps only in-frame clones and is missing some. Of about 160,000 clones in the sample, around 90% were seen once. The specimen was peripheral blood. Receptors were obtained from a man aged 55 to 70 with acute or convalescent COVID-19. Each CDR3 is given without its conserved first and last residue.

TRBJ1-2	TRBV7-9	ASSSPDRERGGNT
TRBJ1-1	TRBV14	ASSQGMNTEAF
TRBJ1-3	TRBV18	ASSPKQTHRGAGNTIY
TRBJ2-3	TRBV30	AWSPGTVADTQY
TRBJ1-6	TRBV24-1	ATSERTGHNSPLH
TRBJ1-3	TRBV2	ASSFGQGQGNTIY
TRBJ1-1	TRBV19	ASSRQGHTEAF
TRBJ1-1	TRBV10-3	AISRQSNTEAF
TRBJ1-1	TRBV4-1	ASTGDHNTEAF
TRBJ1-4	TRBV18	ASSPATGYNEKLF
TRBJ1-6	TRBV11-2	ASSLVSNGGNSPLH
TRBJ2-7	TRBV5-6	ASNRQGVGEQY
TRBJ2-1	TRBV6-5	ASSLGQGNFNEQF
TRBJ1-2	TRBV7-9	ASSYGNRGRLFNYGYT
TRBJ2-7	TRBV12-3/TRBV12-4	ASSLSQRSQY
TRBJ1-5	TRBV19	AAGTGTNQPQH
TRBJ1-2	TRBV7-9	ASSPGGQGYGYT
TRBJ1-3	TRBV15	ATSRDRGSFGNTIY
TRBJ1-4	TRBV7-2	ASSYTRTPNAELF
TRBJ1-1	TRBV6-5	ASSSTGTEAF
TRBJ2-1	TRBV28	ASSLSGGTYNEQF
TRBJ1-1	TRBV30	AWSVPLAENTEAF
TRBJ1-1	TRBV10-2	ASSEAGAVGTEAF
TRBJ1-3	TRBV5-1	ASSPVVRGGSGNTIY
TRBJ1-3	TRBV5-5	ASSLDPGPGNTIY
TRBJ2-1	TRBV5-4	ASSQGTSGGEQF
TRBJ2-2	TRBV10-3	AISPTTGGGSTGELF
TRBJ2-5	TRBV5-4	ASSLSSGTSFRETQY
TRBJ1-1	TRBV7-2	ASSPNMNTEAF
TRBJ2-7	TRBV10-2	ASRRGEGEQY
TRBJ2-1	TRBV4-1	ASSLLTGQGVSNEQF
TRBJ1-1	TRBV4-1	ASSQAGDPGEAF
TRBJ2-3	TRBV19	ASKGKGTGGPLDHTDTQY
TRBJ1-1	TRBV11-2	ASSLGPNTEAF
TRBJ2-1	TRBV7-2	ASTPGARNEQF
TRBJ2-5	TRBV7-8	ASRFGLAAQETQY
TRBJ1-2	TRBV5-8	ASRYAAGDYGYT
TRBJ1-2	TRBV11-1	ASSLPFSYGYT
TRBJ1-6	TRBV19	ASSIGTVNSPLH
TRBJ2-3	TRBV24-1	ATSDAKDRTDTQY
TRBJ1-2	TRBV29-1	SAEQGGYT
TRBJ1-6	TRBV30	AWSEGQGNSPLH
TRBJ1-5	TRBV27	ASSLRQYQPQH